This note documents a single T cell receptor beta chain sequence. The germline gene is not matched at one end of the junction; a read error may be the cause. The CDR3 has 15 residues. CDR1 is SQVTM and CDR2 is ANQGSEA in the germline V gene. This sample stems from a study of blood T cell repertoires in COVID-19. Profiling relied on immunoSEQ multiplex PCR, and the TCRdb table lists in-frame clones only, not all of them. The table lists 55,000 to 85,000 clones, roughly nine tenths of them singletons. The receptor was isolated from a young woman with acute or convalescent COVID-19. The chain joins TRBV29-1 to TRBJ2-5, with a weak D call TRBD2 (6 bases). The source material was peripheral blood. The CDR3 loop is CSVEDPGGARETQYF. CDR3 coding DNA: TGCAGCGTCGAAGACCCGGGCGGGGCTAGAGAGACCCAGTACTTC.